This T cell receptor beta chain was sequenced in a study of OX40 agonist ivuxolimab in advanced cancers. Across the whole study: Clinicians treated patients with ivuxolimab, an agonistic anti-OX40 (CD134) antibody. One patient with hepatocellular carcinoma and two with cutaneous melanoma, three in all, had partial responses. General study results and limits: Not determined was the antigen specificity of the expanded peripheral T cells. Circulating CD4+ and CD8+ T cells showed clonal expansion by week 6 at 0.1 to 3.0 mg/kg.

Data came from immunoSEQ multiplex PCR; TCRdb stores just in-frame clones and leaves some out. Among roughly 110,000 clones listed, approximately 90% were seen once. V was cut by 3 bases and J by 5 bases, with 12 bases left in between. This CDR3 contains 14 residues. Germline CDR1 and CDR2: SGHDN and FVKESK. This clone was recorded once. Its antigen is currently unknown. The input for sequencing was CD4+ or CD8+ T cells sorted from blood, taken in a trial of the OX40 agonist ivuxolimab. The clonotype was recovered from an adult with an advanced solid tumor such as melanoma, head and neck, liver or kidney cancer. This sequence joins TRBV14 and TRBJ2-3; D not resolved. In DNA, the CDR3 is TGTGCCAGCAGCCACACCGCCCAAGGAGATACGCAGTATTTT. Encoded protein: CASSHTAQGDTQYF.